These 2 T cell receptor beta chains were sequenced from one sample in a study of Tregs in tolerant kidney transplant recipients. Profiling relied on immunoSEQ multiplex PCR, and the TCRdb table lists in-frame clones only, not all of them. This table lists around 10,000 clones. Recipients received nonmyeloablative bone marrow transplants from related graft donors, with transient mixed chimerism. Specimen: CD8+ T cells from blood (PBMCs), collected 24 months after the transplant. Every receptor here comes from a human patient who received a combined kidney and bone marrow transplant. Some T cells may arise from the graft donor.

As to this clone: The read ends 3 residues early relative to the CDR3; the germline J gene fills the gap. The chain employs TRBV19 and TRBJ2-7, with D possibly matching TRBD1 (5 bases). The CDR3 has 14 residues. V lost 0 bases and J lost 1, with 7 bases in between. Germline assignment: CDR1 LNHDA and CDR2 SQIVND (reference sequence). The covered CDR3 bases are TGTGCCAGTAGTATAGAGACAGCTTCCTACGAG. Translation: CASSIETASYE. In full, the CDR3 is CASSIETASYEQYF.

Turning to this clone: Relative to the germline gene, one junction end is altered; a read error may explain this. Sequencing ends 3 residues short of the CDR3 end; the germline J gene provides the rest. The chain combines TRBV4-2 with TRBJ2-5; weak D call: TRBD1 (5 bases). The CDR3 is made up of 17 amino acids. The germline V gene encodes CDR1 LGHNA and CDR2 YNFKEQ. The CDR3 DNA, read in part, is TGCGCCAGCAGCCCAGTGAATGGAGACAGCTACCAAGAGACC. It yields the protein CASSPVNGDSYQET. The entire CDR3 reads CASSPVNGDSYQETQYF.